Shown below are 28 T cell receptor beta chains from a single sample sequenced in a study of blood T cell repertoires in COVID-19. Sequencing was performed with immunoSEQ multiplex PCR; in TCRdb, only in-frame clones are kept and a portion is missing. The table includes about 150,000 clones, about nine tenths detected once. The sequenced sample was PBMCs or T cells enriched from blood (not recorded which). Every receptor here comes from a woman aged 40-49 years who had been exposed to COVID-19.

The chain carries TRBV10-3 and TRBJ1-1; TRBD1 aligns across 11 bases. The trim removed 8 bases at V and 6 bases at J, leaving 8 bases unmatched. Germline V gene lookup returns CDR1 ENHRY and CDR2 SYGVKD. This CDR3 comprises 14 residues. Here the CDR3 DNA reads TGTGCCATCTGGGACAGGGGGGGAGTATCTGAAGCTTTCTTT. It encodes CAIWDRGGVSEAFF.

This chain uses TRBV7-9 with TRBJ2-1, with 9 positions matching TRBD2. This CDR3 spans 16 amino acids. Germline V lookup: CDR1 SEHNR, CDR2 FQNEAQ (reference sequence). The ends lost 1 base at V and 7 bases at J; junction bases unmatched: 8. Here the CDR3 reads CASSLGGSGRRNEQFF. Here the CDR3 DNA reads TGTGCCAGCAGCTTAGGTGGTAGCGGGAGACGAAATGAGCAGTTCTTC.

CDR3: CASSTQANSYEQYF. CDR3 DNA: TGTGCCAGCAGTACACAGGCGAACTCCTACGAGCAGTACTTC. The rearrangement joins TRBV6-6 to TRBJ2-7, with a weak D call TRBD1 (5 bases). The V end lost 5 bases, the J end lost 0 bases, and 11 bases lay between the germline ends. CDR3 length: 14 residues. CDR1 and CDR2 (germline): MNHNY, SVGAGI (reference sequence).

V and J are TRBV28 and TRBJ1-5; D is unresolved. CDR1 and CDR2 (germline): MDHEN, SYDVKM. This CDR3 is built from 12 residues. V was cut by 10 bases and J by 3 bases, with 10 bases left in between. CDR3: CATALNNQPQHF. CDR3 nucleotide sequence: TGTGCCACCGCCCTAAACAATCAGCCCCAGCATTTT.

The chain is built from TRBV4-3 and TRBJ2-2; 7 bases fit TRBD2. The CDR3 runs 17 residues. The V segment lost 3 bases and the J segment 5 bases; nucleotides outside the gene matches: 12. Germline V CDR1 and CDR2: LGHNA, YSLEER. This chain's CDR3 is CASSHGVPGGETGELFF. DNA for the CDR3: TGCGCCAGCAGCCATGGGGTACCGGGGGGTGAGACCGGGGAGCTGTTTTTT.

The V call is TRBV2, the J call TRBJ2-7; D perhaps matches TRBD1 (6 bases). V was cut by 10 bases and J by 0 bases, with 10 bases left in between. CDR1 and CDR2 (germline): SNHLY, FYNNEI. CDR3 length: 12 amino acids. Written as DNA, the CDR3 is TGTGCCACGACAGGTGACTCCTACGAGCAGTACTTC. As protein: CATTGDSYEQYF. The whole variable domain, remainder taken from reference TRBV2 and TRBJ2-7, is EPEVTQTPSHQVTQMGQEVILRCVPISNHLYFYWYRQILGQKVEFLVSFYNNEISEKSEIFDDQFSVERPDGSNFTLKIRSTKLEDSAMYFCATTGDSYEQYFGPGTRLTVT.

This clone came up once. The chain recombines TRBV3-1 (or the pseudogene TRBV3-2) with TRBJ2-3, with D hard to call. CDR3 length equals 12 residues. Trimming cost V 6 bases and J 8 bases, with 12 bases left between them. Germline CDR1 and CDR2: LGHDT and YNNKEL (reference sequence). DNA for the CDR3: TGTGCCAGCAGGATTAGCATGGGTACGCAGTATTTT. Amino acids: CASRISMGTQYF.

The chain links TRBV11-3 to TRBJ2-7; TRBD2 matches at 13 bases. The germline V gene encodes CDR1 SGHNT and CDR2 YENEEA. Trimming removed 2 bases from V and 8 bases from J; junction bases left unmatched: 12. CDR3 length: 17 amino acids. CDR3 loop: CASSLTGTSGTPGQQYF. For the CDR3, the DNA is TGTGCCAGCAGCTTAACCGGGACTAGCGGGACCCCAGGGCAGCAGTACTTC.

The chain uses TRBV18 and TRBJ2-7, with 7 bases aligning to TRBD2. V was pared by 8 bases and J by 2 bases, with 9 bases of the junction left unmatched. The germline gives CDR1 KGHSH, CDR2 LQKENI. This CDR3 has 14 amino acids. Here the CDR3 reads CASLERGGTYEQYF. Written as DNA, the CDR3 is TGTGCCAGCCTGGAGCGCGGGGGTACCTACGAGCAGTACTTC.

V usage is TRBV5-6 and J usage is TRBJ1-2; the D gene is possibly TRBD1 (6 bases). V dropped 0 bases and J dropped 7 bases, with 10 bases sitting between them. The CDR3 extends over 13 amino acids. CDR1 SGHDT and CDR2 YYEEEE come from the germline V gene. The CDR3 sequence: CASSLGQGFGYTF. CDR3 in DNA: TGTGCCAGCAGCTTGGGGCAGGGGTTTGGCTACACCTTC. Complete variable domain (other parts from reference TRBV5-6 and TRBJ1-2): DAGVTQSPTHLIKTRGQQVTLRCSPKSGHDTVSWYQQALGQGPQFIFQYYEEEERQRGNFPDRFSGHQFPNYSSELNVNALLLGDSALYLCASSLGQGFGYTFGSGTRLTVV.

The chain recombines TRBV6-1 with TRBJ2-4, with TRBD2 matching over 7 bases. Germline CDR1 MNHNS, CDR2 SASEGT. The CDR3 sequence is 13 residues long. J gave up 9 bases and V 0 bases, and 2 bases lay outside the gene matches. CDR3 DNA: TGTGCCAGCAGTGAAGCGGGAGGGTTCATTCAGTACTTC. Encoded protein: CASSEAGGFIQYF.

This chain connects TRBV5-6 to TRBJ2-5, with 9 bases matching TRBD2. Unmatched junction bases numbered 2, after V lost 4 bases and J lost 1 base. The germline V gene has CDR1 SGHDT and CDR2 YYEEEE. There are 14 residues in the CDR3. CDR3 region: CASSTLAGQETQYF. Here the CDR3 DNA reads TGTGCCAGCAGCACACTAGCGGGCCAAGAGACCCAGTACTTC.

V usage is TRBV7-7 and J usage is TRBJ2-2; D is undetermined. Germline CDR1 and CDR2: SSHAT and FNYEAQ (reference sequence). CDR3 length equals 14 residues. Trimming took off 3 bases at V and 2 bases at J, with 7 bases between the two ends. CDR3 protein: CASSFNFNTGELFF. CDR3 in DNA: TGTGCCAGCAGCTTCAACTTCAACACCGGGGAGCTGTTTTTT.

The CDR3 sequence is CASSPPGFKGNEQFF. As DNA, the CDR3 is TGTGCCAGCAGTCCCCCGGGATTCAAAGGGAATGAGCAGTTCTTC. The chain combines TRBV14 with TRBJ2-1; D perhaps matches TRBD2 (5 bases). Germline lookup yields CDR1 SGHDN and CDR2 FVKESK. Trimming left V 6 bases short and J 7 bases short, with 19 bases between. The CDR3 spans 15 residues.

The DNA for the CDR3 is TGCGCCAGCAGCCAAGATCCCCAGGGTCTCCTCCGGGGCACAGATACGCAGTATTTT. Translating gives CASSQDPQGLLRGTDTQYF. This chain connects TRBV4-3 to TRBJ2-3; possibly TRBD1 for D (5 bases). The CDR3 runs to 19 residues. Trimming left V 0 bases short and J 1 base short, with 20 bases between. Germline V lookup: CDR1 LGHNA, CDR2 YSLEER.

The chain uses TRBV14 and TRBJ1-4; a possible D gene is TRBD1 (6 bases). Germline V gives CDR1 SGHDN, CDR2 FVKESK. The CDR3 runs 18 residues. V was cut by 3 bases and J by 7 bases, with 24 bases left in between. As DNA, the CDR3 is TGTGCCAGCAGCCATGATTCACAGGGAGACGTGCGAGGTGAAAAACTGTTTTTT. The encoded protein is CASSHDSQGDVRGEKLFF. The full variable domain, with the rest looked up from reference TRBV14 and TRBJ1-4, is EAGVTQFPSHSVIEKGQTVTLRCDPISGHDNLYWYRRVMGKEIKFLLHFVKESKQDESGMPNNRFLAERTGGTYSTLKVQPAELEDSGVYFCASSHDSQGDVRGEKLFFGSGTQLSVL.

Here the CDR3 reads CASSQDRTENTEAFF. In DNA, the CDR3 is TGCGCCAGCAGCCAAGACCGGACAGAGAACACTGAAGCTTTCTTT. This chain uses TRBV4-1 with TRBJ1-1; possible D gene TRBD1, 6 bases. In germline, CDR1 is MGHRA, CDR2 YSYEKL. V was cut by 0 bases and J by 1 base, with 9 bases left in between. The CDR3 is 15 amino acids.

The V and J genes are TRBV5-4 and TRBJ1-6, with D possibly matching TRBD1 (5 bases). Germline CDR1 reads SGHNT; CDR2 reads YYREEE (reference sequence). This CDR3 spans 15 amino acids. Trimming took 0 bases from V and 5 from J, leaving 9 bases between them. For the CDR3, the DNA is TGTGCCAGCAGCTTGGAAGGGGCTAATAATTCACCCCTCCACTTT. This codes for CASSLEGANNSPLHF.

The chain combines TRBV6-5 with TRBJ1-5, with a tentative D call TRBD1 (6 bases). The V and J ends lost 8 bases and 4 bases respectively, with 12 bases between them. This CDR3 comprises 13 residues. Looked up from germline, CDR1 is MNHEY and CDR2 is SVGAGI. The CDR3 DNA follows: TGTGCCAGCGCCGACAGGTGGAATCAGCCCCAGCATTTT. Translated, it gives CASADRWNQPQHF.

The V call is TRBV4-1, the J call TRBJ1-5; D may be TRBD1 (5 bases). Germline CDR1 reads MGHRA; CDR2 reads YSYEKL. V shed 1 base and J shed 6 bases, with 13 bases lying between them. CDR3 length: 15 residues. The CDR3 DNA is TGCGCCAGCAGCCAAGGGAGGGGATCGGGTCAGCCCCAGCATTTT. As protein: CASSQGRGSGQPQHF.

This rearrangement joins TRBV5-6 to TRBJ1-1; 11 nucleotides line up with TRBD1. Germline trimming cut 0 bases from V and 5 bases from J; bases unmatched to any gene: 6. The CDR3 is 16 residues long. Germline V gene data show CDR1 as SGHDT and CDR2 as YYEEEE. CDR3 loop: CASSLGTGGSWTEAFF. The CDR3, as DNA: TGTGCCAGCAGCTTGGGGACAGGGGGCTCGTGGACTGAAGCTTTCTTT.

The chain combines TRBV10-3 with TRBJ2-5; 7 bases match TRBD1. The V gene's germline CDR1 is ENHRY and CDR2 SYGVKD. This CDR3 contains 15 residues. With 10 bases clipped from V and 2 bases from J, the junction kept 13 bases outside the gene matches. Written as DNA, the CDR3 is TGTGCCACCAGGGCAGGGGGAGCTTCTCAAGAGACCCAGTACTTC. Amino acids: CATRAGGASQETQYF.

The sample holds a few counts of this clone. The rearrangement joins TRBV4-1 to TRBJ2-3, with D possibly matching TRBD1 (5 bases). The CDR3 has 14 residues. CDR1 is MGHRA, CDR2 YSYEKL, per germline. V gave up 0 bases and J gave up 4 bases, with 8 bases separating them. CDR3 residues: CASSQEGVPDTQYF. The CDR3 DNA reads as TGCGCCAGCAGCCAAGAAGGGGTTCCAGATACGCAGTATTTT.

The J gene is TRBJ2-1, the V gene TRBV18; weak D call: TRBD2 (5 bases). Germline V gene data show CDR1 as KGHSH and CDR2 as LQKENI. CDR3 size: 16 residues. V shed 4 bases and J shed 1 base, with 14 bases lying between them. The CDR3 loop is CASSRVGGQSYNEQFF. As DNA, the CDR3 is TGTGCCAGCTCACGGGTTGGCGGGCAATCCTACAATGAGCAGTTCTTC. The full variable domain, completed using reference TRBV18 and TRBJ2-1, is NAGVMQNPRHLVRRRGQEARLRCSPMKGHSHVYWYRQLPEEGLKFMVYLQKENIIDESGMPKERFSAEFPKEGPSILRIQQVVRGDSAAYFCASSRVGGQSYNEQFFGPGTRLTVL.

J is TRBJ2-5 and V is TRBV6-5; TRBD1 matches at 7 bases. V shed 5 bases, J shed 4 bases, and the junction held 7 bases outside the gene matches. Germline assignment: CDR1 MNHEY and CDR2 SVGAGI. The CDR3 loop spans 14 amino acids. The CDR3 is CASSTFTGAETQYF. CDR3 sequence (DNA): TGTGCCAGCAGTACTTTTACAGGGGCAGAGACCCAGTACTTC.

The chain combines TRBV5-3 with TRBJ2-3, with D perhaps TRBD2 (5 bases). TRBV5-3 falls under the ORF class, with uncertain function. V dropped 10 bases and J dropped 5 bases, with 14 bases sitting between them. CDR3 length equals 12 residues. CDR3 in amino acids: CAGVGGRDTQYF. As DNA, the CDR3 is TGTGCCGGCGTCGGCGGGCGAGATACGCAGTATTTT.

This chain joins TRBV15 and TRBJ1-4; D might be TRBD1 (6 bases). Germline-derived CDR1 and CDR2 are LNHNV and YYDKDF (reference sequence). The CDR3 sequence is 16 residues long. Trimming cost V 0 bases and J 5 bases, with 13 bases left between them. The CDR3 loop is CATSRDLGAGNEKLFF. In nucleotides, the CDR3 is TGTGCCACCAGCAGAGATCTGGGGGCCGGGAATGAAAAACTGTTTTTT.

The rearrangement uses TRBV28 and TRBJ2-7, with 13 bases matching TRBD2. Germline V gene data show CDR1 as MDHEN and CDR2 as SYDVKM. The ends lost 10 bases at V and 3 bases at J; junction bases unmatched: 15. This CDR3 contains 17 residues. CDR3 protein: CAIAQTGLAGLNYEQYF. CDR3 bases: TGTGCCATCGCGCAAACGGGACTAGCGGGACTCAACTACGAGCAGTACTTC.